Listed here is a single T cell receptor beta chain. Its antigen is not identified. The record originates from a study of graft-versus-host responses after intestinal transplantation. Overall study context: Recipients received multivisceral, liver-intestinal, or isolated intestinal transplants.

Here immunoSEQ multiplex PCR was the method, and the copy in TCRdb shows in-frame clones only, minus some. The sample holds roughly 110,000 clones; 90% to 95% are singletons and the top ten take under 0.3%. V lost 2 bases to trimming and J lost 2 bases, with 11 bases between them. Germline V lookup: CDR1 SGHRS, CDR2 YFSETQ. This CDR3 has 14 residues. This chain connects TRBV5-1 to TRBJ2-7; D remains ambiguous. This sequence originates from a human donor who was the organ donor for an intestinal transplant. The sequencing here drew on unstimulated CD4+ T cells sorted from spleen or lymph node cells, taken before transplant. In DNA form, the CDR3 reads TGCGCCAGCAGCTTACAGACCCTTCCCTACGAGCAGTACTTC. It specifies CASSLQTLPYEQYF.